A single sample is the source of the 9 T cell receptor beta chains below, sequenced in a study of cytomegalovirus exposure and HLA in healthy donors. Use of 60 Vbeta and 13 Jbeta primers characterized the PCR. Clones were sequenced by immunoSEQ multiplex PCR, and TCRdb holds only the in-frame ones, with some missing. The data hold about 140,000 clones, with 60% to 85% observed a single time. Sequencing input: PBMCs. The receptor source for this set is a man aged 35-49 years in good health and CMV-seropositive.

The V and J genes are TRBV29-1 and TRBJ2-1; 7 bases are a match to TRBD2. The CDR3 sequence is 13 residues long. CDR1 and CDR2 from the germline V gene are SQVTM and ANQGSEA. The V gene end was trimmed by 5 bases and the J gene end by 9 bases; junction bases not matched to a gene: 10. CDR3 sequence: CSVLLTSSREQFF. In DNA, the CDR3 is TGCAGCGTTTTGCTGACTAGCAGTCGTGAGCAGTTCTTC.

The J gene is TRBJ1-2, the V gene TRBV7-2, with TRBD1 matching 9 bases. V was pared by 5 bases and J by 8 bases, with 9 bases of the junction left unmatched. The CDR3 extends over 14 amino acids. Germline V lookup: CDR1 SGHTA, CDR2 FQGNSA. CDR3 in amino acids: CASSPGTGRRGYTF. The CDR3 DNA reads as TGTGCCAGCAGCCCCGGGACAGGGAGAAGAGGCTACACCTTC.

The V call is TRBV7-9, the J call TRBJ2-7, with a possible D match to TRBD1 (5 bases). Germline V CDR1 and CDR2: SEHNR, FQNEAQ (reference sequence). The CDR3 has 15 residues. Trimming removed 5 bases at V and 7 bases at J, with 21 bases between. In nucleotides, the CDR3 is TGTGCCAGCAGCCCCATAAAGGACCCTAAGGGGGAGCAGTACTTC. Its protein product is CASSPIKDPKGEQYF.

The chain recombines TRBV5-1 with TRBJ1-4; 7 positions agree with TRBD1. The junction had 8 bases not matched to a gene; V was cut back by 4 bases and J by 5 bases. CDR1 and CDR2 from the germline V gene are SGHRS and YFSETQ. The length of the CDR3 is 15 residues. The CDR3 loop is CASSGGTASNEKLFF. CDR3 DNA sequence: TGCGCCAGCAGCGGAGGGACAGCATCAAATGAAAAACTGTTTTTT. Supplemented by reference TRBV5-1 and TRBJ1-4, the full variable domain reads KAGVTQTPRYLIKTRGQQVTLSCSPISGHRSVSWYQQTPGQGLQFLFEYFSETQRNKGNFPGRFSGRQFSNSRSEMNVSTLELGDSALYLCASSGGTASNEKLFFGSGTQLSVL.

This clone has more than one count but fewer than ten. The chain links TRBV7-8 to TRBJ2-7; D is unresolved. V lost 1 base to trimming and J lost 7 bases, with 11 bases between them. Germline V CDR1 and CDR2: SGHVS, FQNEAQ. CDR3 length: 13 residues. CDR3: CASSLGAQSEQYF. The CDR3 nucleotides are TGTGCCAGCAGCTTAGGGGCCCAGTCGGAGCAGTACTTC.

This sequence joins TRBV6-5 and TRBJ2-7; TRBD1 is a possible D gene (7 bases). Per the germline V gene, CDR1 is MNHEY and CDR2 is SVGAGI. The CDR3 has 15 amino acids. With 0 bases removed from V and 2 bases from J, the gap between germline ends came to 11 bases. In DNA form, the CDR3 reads TGTGCCAGCAGTTACTCGGCAGGGGGGACCTACGAGCAGTACTTC. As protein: CASSYSAGGTYEQYF.

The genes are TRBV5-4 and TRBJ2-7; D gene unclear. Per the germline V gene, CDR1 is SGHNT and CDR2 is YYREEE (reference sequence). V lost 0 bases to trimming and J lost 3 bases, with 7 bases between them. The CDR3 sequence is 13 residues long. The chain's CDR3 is CASSLGRSYEQYF. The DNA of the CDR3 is TGTGCCAGCAGCTTGGGACGGAGCTACGAGCAGTACTTC.

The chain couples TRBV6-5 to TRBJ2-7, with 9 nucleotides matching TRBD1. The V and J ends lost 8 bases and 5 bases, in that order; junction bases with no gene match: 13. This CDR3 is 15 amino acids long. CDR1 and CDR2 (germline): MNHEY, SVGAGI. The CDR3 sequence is CASGIPGQGHDEQYF. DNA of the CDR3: TGTGCCAGCGGGATCCCGGGACAGGGACACGACGAGCAGTACTTC.

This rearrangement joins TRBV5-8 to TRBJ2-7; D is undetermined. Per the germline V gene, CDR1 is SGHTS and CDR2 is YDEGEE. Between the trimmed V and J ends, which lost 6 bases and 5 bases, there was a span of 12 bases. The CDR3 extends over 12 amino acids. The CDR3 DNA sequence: TGTGCCAGCACCCGTTACAGAGACGAGCAGTACTTC. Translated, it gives CASTRYRDEQYF.